A single sample is the source of the 20 T cell receptor beta chains below, sequenced in a study of blood T cells in healthy people across ages. A sample-barcoded 5' primer and a J-beta primer mix were used in a second PCR of about 7 to 12 cycles. TCRdb re-called the 5' RACE reads through MiXCR, storing one row per CDR3 protein. The sample lists under 2,000,000 distinct CDR3 sequences, around 50% occurring once. The sequencing input was blood. These receptors originate from a woman between 35 and 50 years old in good health.

A few counts support this clonotype. This chain links TRBV3-1 with TRBJ2-7, with D uncertain. V gave up 6 bases and J gave up 2 bases, with 11 bases separating them. CDR3 size: 13 residues. Germline V CDR1 and CDR2: LGHDT, YNNKEL (reference sequence). CDR3 region: CASSWTDTYEQYF. DNA for the CDR3: TGTGCCAGCAGTTGGACCGACACCTACGAGCAGTACTTC.

J is TRBJ1-2 and V is TRBV6-5, with 9 bases fitting TRBD1. This CDR3 comprises 16 residues. Germline values: CDR1 MNHEY, CDR2 SVGAGI. V shed 5 bases and J 8 bases; nucleotides not matched to a gene: 15. CDR3 residues: CASSNTRGQGKVGYTF. The CDR3 DNA reads as TGTGCCAGCAGTAATACGAGGGGACAGGGAAAAGTCGGCTACACCTTC.

As to this clonotype: Sequence at one end of the junction differs from germline and may be a read error. The chain recombines TRBV4-3 with TRBJ2-3; D gene uncertain. The CDR3 has 15 amino acids. Per the germline V gene, CDR1 is LGHNA and CDR2 is YSLEER. CDR3 nucleotide sequence: TGCGCCTGCAGGCTCCAGAACGGCTACACAGATACGCAGTATTTT. Protein: CACRLQNGYTDTQYF.

With respect to this clonotype: The conserved final phenylalanine or tryptophan is absent from the CDR3, which likely points to a read error. The CDR3 region is CASSLGLHTNEQYI. CDR3 nucleotide sequence: TGCGCCAGCAGCTTAGGCTTGCATACAAACGAGCAGTACATC. The chain combines TRBV5-1 with TRBJ2-7; D not certain. The germline gives CDR1 SGHRS, CDR2 YFSETQ. CDR3 size: 14 residues. The V end lost 2 bases, the J end lost 5 bases, and 14 bases lay between the germline ends.

V gene TRBV3-1 combines with J gene TRBJ2-3, with 7 positions matching TRBD2. The CDR3 extends over 17 amino acids. Per the germline V gene, CDR1 is LGHDT and CDR2 is YNNKEL (reference sequence). Germline trimming cut 0 bases from V and 4 bases from J; bases unmatched to any gene: 10. DNA of the CDR3: TGTGCCAGCAGCCAAGATTCCCTTGCGGGGGTGGCAGATACGCAGTATTTT. Translation: CASSQDSLAGVADTQYF.

This clonotype has only a few counts. The J gene is TRBJ2-4, the V gene TRBV7-8; D is unresolved. The assigned J gene may be wrong: the sequence end matches TRBJ2-7 better. Germline V gene sequence: CDR1 SGHVS, CDR2 FQNEAQ. This CDR3 spans 15 amino acids. The CDR3 DNA is TGTGCCAGCAGCTTAGTTGCGTCCCTCTCCTACGAGCAGTACTTC. It codes for CASSLVASLSYEQYF.

The rearrangement joins TRBV20-1 to TRBJ2-1; D may correspond to TRBD1 or TRBD2 (6 bases each). V lost 0 bases and J lost 4, with 16 bases in between. This CDR3 is built from 16 residues. Germline values: CDR1 DFQATT, CDR2 SNEGSKA (reference sequence). In DNA, the CDR3 is TGCAGTGCTAGAGATCCGGGCGGAGGGGGGTACAATGAGCAGTTCTTC. The encoded protein is CSARDPGGGGYNEQFF.

The chain uses TRBV24-1 and TRBJ2-1; D is perhaps TRBD1 or TRBD2 (5 bases each). The CDR3 is made up of 16 amino acids. Trimming removed 6 bases from V and 0 bases from J, with 14 bases in between. The germline CDR1 and CDR2 sequences are KGHDR and SFDVKD. The CDR3 sequence is CATSTGTSSSYNEQFF. The CDR3 DNA follows: TGTGCCACCAGTACCGGGACGTCTAGCTCCTACAATGAGCAGTTCTTC.

Comments on this clonotype: One end of the junction varies from germline; a read error may be responsible. The rearrangement joins TRBV25-1 to TRBJ2-3; D gene ambiguous. The CDR3 is made up of 13 amino acids. The germline CDR1 and CDR2 sequences are MGHDK and SYGVNS. CDR3 DNA: TGTGCCGGCAGTGAATCGGCGACAGATACGCAGTATTTT. Translated, it gives CAGSESATDTQYF. The whole variable domain, remainder taken from reference TRBV25-1 and TRBJ2-3, is EADIYQTPRYLVIGTGKKITLECSQTMGHDKMYWYQQDPGMELHLIHYSYGVNSTEKGDLSSESTVSRIRTEHFPLTLESARPSHTSQYLCAGSESATDTQYFGPGTRLTVL.

This chain uses TRBV7-9 with TRBJ1-5; no definite D call. The V end lost 6 bases, the J end lost 5 bases, and 11 bases lay between the germline ends. Germline V gene data show CDR1 as SEHNR and CDR2 as FQNEAQ (reference sequence). CDR3 length equals 13 residues. The CDR3 sequence: CASRVDGDQPQHF. As DNA, the CDR3 is TGTGCCAGCAGAGTCGACGGGGATCAGCCCCAGCATTTT. The full variable domain, in which reference TRBV7-9 and TRBJ1-5 provide the parts outside the CDR3, is DTGVSQNPRHKITKRGQNVTFRCDPISEHNRLYWYRQTLGQGPEFLTYFQNEAQLEKSRLLSDRFSAERPKGSFSTLEIQRTEQGDSAMYLCASRVDGDQPQHFGDGTRLSIL.

V gene TRBV10-3 combines with J gene TRBJ2-3; 7 bases are a match to TRBD1. V was clipped by 0 bases and J by 2 bases; unmatched bases: 8. This CDR3 comprises 17 residues. From germline, CDR1 is ENHRY and CDR2 SYGVKD. CDR3 DNA sequence: TGTGCCATCAGTGAGTCGTCAGGACAGGAGTCCACAGATACGCAGTATTTT. Translated: CAISESSGQESTDTQYF.

The gene calls are TRBV6-1 and TRBJ2-1, with TRBD1 as a possible D gene (5 bases). Germline CDR1 is MNHNS and CDR2 is SASEGT. Trimming removed 2 bases from V and 2 bases from J, with 13 bases in between. The length of the CDR3 is 16 residues. The CDR3 reads CASSEFEQAPYNEQFF. CDR3 bases: TGTGCCAGCAGTGAATTTGAACAGGCTCCCTACAATGAGCAGTTCTTC.

The chain couples TRBV27 to TRBJ2-5; 7 bases are shared with TRBD1. J was trimmed by 5 bases and V by 2 bases; bases with no gene match: 11. Germline CDR1 is MNHEY and CDR2 is SMNVEV (reference sequence). The CDR3 has 16 amino acids. CDR3 loop: CASSLSRQGVAETQYF. The CDR3, as DNA: TGTGCCAGCAGTTTAAGCAGGCAGGGGGTAGCGGAGACCCAGTACTTC.

The CDR3 nucleotides read TGTGCCAGCAGCGCCCGGGTATCTAATTCACCCCTCCACTTT. Amino acids: CASSARVSNSPLHF. The genes are TRBV9 and TRBJ1-6; D is unclear. The CDR3 is 14 residues long. From germline, CDR1 is SGDLS and CDR2 YYNGEE. The V and J ends lost 3 bases and 6 bases respectively, with 10 bases between them.

The V call is TRBV15, the J call TRBJ1-6, with 7 bases that match TRBD1. There are 14 residues in the CDR3. Per the germline V gene, CDR1 is LNHNV and CDR2 is YYDKDF (reference sequence). V lost 5 bases and J lost 10; bases outside the gene matches: 8. This CDR3 reads CATSGRQGGSPLHF. The CDR3 nucleotides read TGTGCCACCAGCGGCAGACAGGGTGGGTCACCCCTCCACTTT.

The rearrangement joins TRBV6-5 to TRBJ2-5; no clear D. V lost 0 bases to trimming and J lost 1 base, with 9 bases between them. CDR3 length: 15 residues. The germline V gene has CDR1 MNHEY and CDR2 SVGAGI. The CDR3 nucleotides are TGTGCCAGCAGTTACTCCCAAGGCCCCCAAGAGACCCAGTACTTC. Its translation is CASSYSQGPQETQYF.

The chain couples TRBV6-1 to TRBJ2-1; the D call may be TRBD1 or TRBD2 (9 bases each). V dropped 4 bases and J dropped 3 bases, with 31 bases sitting between them. Germline CDR1 reads MNHNS; CDR2 reads SASEGT. This CDR3 has 21 amino acids. CDR3 region: CASSVTPGTGLASGVYNEQFF. CDR3 DNA: TGTGCCAGCAGTGTAACCCCCGGGACAGGGCTGGCTAGCGGGGTCTACAATGAGCAGTTCTTC.

This clonotype has a handful of counts. The V call is TRBV7-6, the J call TRBJ2-7; TRBD2 aligns across 8 bases. This CDR3 is built from 16 residues. From germline, CDR1 is SGHVS and CDR2 FNYEAQ. The ends lost 0 bases at V and 1 base at J; junction bases unmatched: 5. CDR3 in DNA: TGTGCCAGCAGCTTAGCGCCTAGCGGGTTATCCTACGAGCAGTACTTC. Translation: CASSLAPSGLSYEQYF.

This clonotype has just a few counts. The chain employs TRBV20-1 and TRBJ1-1; no reliable D call. The CDR3 is 13 amino acids. The V end was cut by 8 bases, the J end by 0 bases, with 13 bases between. From germline, CDR1 is DFQATT and CDR2 SNEGSKA (reference sequence). CDR3 sequence reads: CSPLQDLNTEAFF. The CDR3, as DNA: TGCAGTCCTTTGCAGGATTTGAACACTGAAGCTTTCTTT.

This clonotype was found a few times. V is TRBV5-1 and J is TRBJ2-7; possible D gene TRBD2, 5 bases. The CDR3 loop spans 15 amino acids. Trimming shortened V by 4 bases and J by 4 bases, and 18 bases separated the two germline ends. Looked up from germline, CDR1 is SGHRS and CDR2 is YFSETQ. The CDR3 loop reads CASSLRDQGRYEQYF. CDR3 bases: TGCGCCAGCAGCCTCCGGGATCAAGGGAGATACGAGCAGTACTTC.